This TCR beta chain was identified in a study of blood T cell repertoires in COVID-19. As for the study in general: Material from acute and convalescent COVID-19 was sourced from the United States, Italy and Spain. Sources were T cells, B-cell-depleted T cells, or PBMCs; the material itself was cDNA or gDNA.

In the authors' methods: Cell counts per sample came from amplifying reference gene primers. This table comes from immunoSEQ multiplex PCR, and its TCRdb copy is limited to in-frame clones, with some not included. V and J calls and clone size are copied from that table; D and trimming were computed from the DNA. This sample has 25,000 to 35,000 clones; approximately 81% occur once, and the top ten carry 15% to 20%. This sequence was found in a woman aged 55-69 years with acute or convalescent COVID-19. Sequencing used peripheral blood.

The CDR3: CATSDLWRGETGELFF. The CDR3 DNA follows: TGTGCCACCAGTGATTTGTGGAGAGGCGAGACCGGGGAGCTGTTTTTT. The chain couples TRBV24-1 to TRBJ2-2; D gene uncertain. Germline V lookup: CDR1 KGHDR, CDR2 SFDVKD. V was clipped by 0 bases and J by 5 bases, with 12 bases between them. This CDR3 spans 16 amino acids.